This TCR beta chain was sequenced in a study of T cell clones after liver transplantation. Unstimulated PBMCs were sorted into CD3+CD4+ and CD3+CD8+ populations. Worth noting for this clone: The antigen is not known.

This table comes from immunoSEQ multiplex PCR, and its TCRdb copy is limited to in-frame clones, with some not included. The data contain about 71,000 clones, around 80% of them singletons. Findings and limits, study-wide: Low donor cell numbers restricted donor-reactive repertoire measurement in a couple of subjects.

Source: CD4+ T cells from blood, taken 12 months after liver transplant. The receptor comes from a human patient who received a liver transplant. The graft donor may have contributed some T cells.

The CDR3 here is CASSLARDGDNEQFF. Here the CDR3 DNA reads TGTGCCAGCAGCTTAGCACGGGACGGGGACAATGAGCAGTTCTTC. The chain uses TRBV13 and TRBJ2-1; D possibly uses TRBD1 or TRBD2 (5 bases each). Trimming pared 1 base from V and 5 bases from J, leaving 12 bases between. The CDR3 runs to 15 residues. Germline lookup yields CDR1 PRHDT and CDR2 FYEKMQ (reference sequence). The variable domain in full, completed from reference TRBV13 and TRBJ2-1, reads AAGVIQSPRHLIKEKRETATLKCYPIPRHDTVYWYQQGPGQDPQFLISFYEKMQSDKGSIPDRFSAQQFSDYHSELNMSSLELGDSALYFCASSLARDGDNEQFFGPGTRLTVL.